A selection of T cell receptor beta chains follows, all from one sample in a study of cytomegalovirus exposure and HLA in healthy donors. Data came from immunoSEQ multiplex PCR; TCRdb stores just in-frame clones and leaves some out. The sample holds some 110,000 clones, approximately 80% seen once. What was sequenced was PBMCs. The origin of the receptors is a male donor in good health and CMV-seronegative. CDR3s include the opening cysteine and the closing phenylalanine or tryptophan. The D gene is left open where the match is weak. Size is stated for part of the rows, as once, few or many counts, or as a class when the clone is expanded.

V: TRBV19
D: -
size: -
J: TRBJ1-1
CDR3: CASSIFSRARNTEAFF
DNA: TGTGCCAGTAGTATTTTTAGCAGGGCGAGGAACACTGAAGCTTTCTTT

V: TRBV7-9
D: -
size: -
J: TRBJ2-1
CDR3: CASSLGLSESPSYNEQFF
DNA: TGTGCCAGCAGCTTAGGCCTCTCGGAGAGTCCCTCCTACAATGAGCAGTTCTTC

V: TRBV9
D: -
size: -
J: TRBJ2-2
CDR3: CASSVHQGGNTGELFF
DNA: TGTGCCAGCAGCGTACATCAGGGGGGGAACACCGGGGAGCTGTTTTTT

V: TRBV9
D: TRBD2
size: -
J: TRBJ2-5
CDR3: CASSVATAGVRETQYF
DNA: TGTGCCAGCAGCGTAGCTACCGCGGGAGTGAGAGAGACCCAGTACTTC

V: TRBV9
D: TRBD2
size: once
J: TRBJ2-3
CDR3: CASSLTSGSADTQYF
DNA: TGTGCCAGCAGCTTGACTAGCGGGAGCGCAGATACGCAGTATTTT

V: TRBV30
D: -
size: -
J: TRBJ2-3
CDR3: CAWGGGGSTDTQYF
DNA: TGTGCCTGGGGAGGGGGGGGGAGCACAGATACGCAGTATTTT

V: TRBV30
D: TRBD2
size: -
J: TRBJ2-3
CDR3: CAWSRLAGGGDTQYF
DNA: TGTGCCTGGAGTCGACTAGCGGGGGGGGGAGATACGCAGTATTTT

V: TRBV13
D: -
size: -
J: TRBJ2-2
CDR3: CARIPVRVRPGELFF
DNA: TGTGCCAGAATACCCGTCCGCGTACGCCCCGGGGAGCTGTTTTTT

V: TRBV2
D: -
size: -
J: TRBJ2-3
CDR3: CASRSDRTTDTQYF
DNA: TGTGCCAGCAGGTCGGACAGAACCACAGATACGCAGTATTTT

V: TRBV7-9
D: -
size: once
J: TRBJ1-2
CDR3: CASIEPPGSLGYTF
DNA: TGTGCCAGCATCGAACCACCGGGGAGTTTAGGCTACACCTTC

V: TRBV2
D: -
size: -
J: TRBJ2-5
CDR3: CASSEGRETQYF
DNA: TGTGCCAGCTCCGAGGGGAGGGAGACCCAGTACTTC

V: TRBV7-2
D: TRBD2
size: few
J: TRBJ2-7
CDR3: CASSLNGVASGSHEQYF
DNA: TGTGCCAGCAGCTTAAATGGGGTGGCTAGCGGGAGTCACGAGCAGTACTTC

V: TRBV28
D: TRBD2
size: once
J: TRBJ2-1
CDR3: CASRLAGFSYNEQFF
DNA: TGTGCCAGCAGACTAGCGGGTTTCTCCTACAATGAGCAGTTCTTC

V: TRBV6-1
D: -
size: -
J: TRBJ1-4
CDR3: CASSAFTAANEKLFF
DNA: TGTGCCAGCAGTGCATTCACAGCGGCTAATGAAAAACTGTTTTTT

V: TRBV30
D: -
size: -
J: TRBJ2-5
CDR3: CAWSGQGARETQYF
DNA: TGTGCCTGGAGTGGGCAGGGCGCGCGAGAGACCCAGTACTTC

V: TRBV10-3
D: -
size: -
J: TRBJ2-7
CDR3: CAISEHDSSYEQYF
DNA: TGTGCCATCAGTGAGCATGACAGCTCCTACGAGCAGTACTTC

V: TRBV7-2
D: -
size: -
J: TRBJ2-3
CDR3: CASSPFTDTQYF
DNA: TGTGCCAGCAGTCCCTTCACAGATACGCAGTATTTT

V: TRBV6-4
D: TRBD2
size: -
J: TRBJ2-3
CDR3: CASSGSSGTDTQYF
DNA: TGTGCCAGCAGTGGTTCTAGCGGGACAGATACGCAGTATTTT

V: TRBV27
D: -
size: -
J: TRBJ2-7
CDR3: CASSLSGRGRPYEQYF
DNA: TGTGCCAGCAGTTTATCGGGCAGGGGACGACCCTACGAGCAGTACTTC

V: TRBV19
D: TRBD2
size: once
J: TRBJ2-1
CDR3: CASSTLLAGVFNEQFF
DNA: TGTGCCAGTAGTACCCTACTAGCGGGAGTGTTCAATGAGCAGTTCTTC

V: TRBV15
D: TRBD2
size: once
J: TRBJ2-1
CDR3: CATSRLAGAGDNEQFF
DNA: TGTGCCACCAGCAGACTAGCGGGAGCAGGCGACAATGAGCAGTTCTTC

V: TRBV5-1
D: TRBD1
size: -
J: TRBJ2-7
CDR3: CASTLEGTEVAEQYF
DNA: TGCGCCAGCACTTTAGAGGGGACAGAGGTTGCCGAGCAGTACTTC

V: TRBV7-6
D: -
size: -
J: TRBJ2-1
CDR3: CASSSGPNYEQFF
DNA: TGTGCCAGCAGCTCAGGCCCGAACTATGAGCAGTTCTTC

V: TRBV14
D: -
size: few
J: TRBJ2-7
CDR3: CASSQDGRGEQYF
DNA: TGTGCCAGCAGCCAGGATGGCCGAGGCGAGCAGTACTTC

V: TRBV11-3
D: TRBD2
size: -
J: TRBJ2-1
CDR3: CASSLFSGGYNEQFF
DNA: TGTGCCAGCAGCTTATTTTCGGGAGGGTACAATGAGCAGTTCTTC

V: TRBV19
D: TRBD1
size: few
J: TRBJ1-1
CDR3: CASRGQGLITEAFF
DNA: TGTGCCAGTAGAGGACAGGGTCTGATAACTGAAGCTTTCTTT

V: TRBV5-6
D: TRBD2
size: -
J: TRBJ2-5
CDR3: CASSLVGTSGRQTQYF
DNA: TGTGCCAGCAGCTTGGTAGGGACTAGCGGGAGGCAGACCCAGTACTTC

V: TRBV12-5
D: -
size: -
J: TRBJ1-5
CDR3: CASATGGGQPQHF
DNA: TGTGCTAGTGCCACCGGGGGGGGACAGCCCCAGCATTTT

V: TRBV18
D: -
size: -
J: TRBJ2-6
CDR3: CASSPGPGANVLTF
DNA: TGTGCCAGCTCACCGGGGCCTGGGGCCAACGTCCTGACTTTC

V: TRBV9
D: -
size: once
J: TRBJ1-1
CDR3: CASSVATTSNTEAFF
DNA: TGTGCCAGCAGCGTAGCTACCACCTCGAACACTGAAGCTTTCTTT

V: TRBV5-1
D: TRBD2
size: once
J: TRBJ2-1
CDR3: CASSLPSGSSYNEQFF
DNA: TGCGCCAGCAGCCTCCCTAGCGGCAGCTCCTACAATGAGCAGTTCTTC

V: TRBV21-1
D: -
size: -
J: TRBJ1-5
CDR3: CASSKFSGFLGQPQHF
DNA: TGTGCCAGCAGCAAATTTTCGGGATTTCTGGGGCAGCCCCAGCATTTT

V: TRBV13
D: TRBD1
size: -
J: TRBJ1-5
CDR3: CASSLGTGVQPQHF
DNA: TGTGCCAGCAGCTTAGGGACAGGGGTTCAGCCCCAGCATTTT

V: TRBV7-2
D: -
size: -
J: TRBJ2-7
CDR3: CASSLARVSYEQYF
DNA: TGTGCCAGCAGCTTAGCGCGGGTATCCTACGAGCAGTACTTC

V: TRBV28
D: -
size: many
J: TRBJ2-7
CDR3: CASRTPGVDEQYF
DNA: TGTGCCAGCAGGACCCCGGGGGTCGACGAGCAGTACTTC

V: TRBV9
D: -
size: -
J: TRBJ2-3
CDR3: CASSVGGAHTQYF
DNA: TGTGCCAGCAGCGTAGGCGGAGCGCATACGCAGTATTTT

V: TRBV27
D: TRBD1
size: -
J: TRBJ2-7
CDR3: CASSLYPGQGEYEQYF
DNA: TGTGCCAGCAGTTTATATCCGGGACAGGGAGAATACGAGCAGTACTTC

V: TRBV4-2
D: TRBD1
size: -
J: TRBJ2-7
CDR3: CASSWTGGLHEQYF
DNA: TGTGCCAGCAGCTGGACAGGGGGCTTGCACGAGCAGTACTTC

V: TRBV9
D: TRBD2
size: -
J: TRBJ2-5
CDR3: CASSPPGGSDQETQYF
DNA: TGTGCCAGCAGCCCTCCAGGCGGGAGCGACCAAGAGACCCAGTACTTC

V: TRBV5-1
D: -
size: -
J: TRBJ1-1
CDR3: CASSRLSDTEAFF
DNA: TGCGCCAGCAGCAGATTGAGTGACACTGAAGCTTTCTTT

V: TRBV2
D: -
size: -
J: TRBJ2-4
CDR3: CASSAPSGGLAKNIQYF
DNA: TGTGCCAGCAGCGCCCCCTCAGGCGGACTAGCCAAAAACATTCAGTACTTC

V: TRBV28
D: -
size: -
J: TRBJ1-1
CDR3: CASSLPPGGREAFF
DNA: TGTGCCAGCAGTTTGCCCCCGGGGGGGCGCGAAGCTTTCTTT

V: TRBV25-1
D: TRBD1
size: -
J: TRBJ1-2
CDR3: CASSDRGQALDGYTF
DNA: TGTGCCAGCAGTGACAGGGGGCAGGCCCTAGATGGCTACACCTTC

V: TRBV6-1
D: -
size: -
J: TRBJ2-3
CDR3: CASSGGRGVGTDTQYF
DNA: TGTGCCAGCAGTGGGGGGAGGGGGGTTGGCACAGATACGCAGTATTTT

V: TRBV14
D: -
size: -
J: TRBJ1-2
CDR3: CASSQDTGYGYTF
DNA: TGTGCCAGCAGCCAAGATACGGGTTATGGCTACACCTTC

V: TRBV5-3
D: TRBD1
size: few
J: TRBJ2-7
CDR3: CARSSDLQGNEQYF
DNA: TGTGCCAGAAGTTCCGACTTACAGGGGAACGAGCAGTACTTC

V: TRBV4-1
D: -
size: -
J: TRBJ2-7
CDR3: CASSQVVRTIGSYEQYF
DNA: TGCGCCAGCAGCCAAGTTGTCAGGACAATAGGCAGCTACGAGCAGTACTTC

V: TRBV10-3
D: TRBD1
size: once
J: TRBJ1-2
CDR3: CAISPGTDYGYTF
DNA: TGTGCCATCAGTCCCGGGACAGACTATGGCTACACCTTC

V: TRBV10-3
D: -
size: few
J: TRBJ2-6
CDR3: CAIKGGPSVANVLTF
DNA: TGTGCCATCAAGGGCGGGCCCTCTGTGGCCAACGTCCTGACTTTC

V: TRBV5-1
D: -
size: -
J: TRBJ2-5
CDR3: CASSLGALAQETQYF
DNA: TGCGCCAGCAGCTTGGGGGCCCTAGCGCAAGAGACCCAGTACTTC

V: TRBV5-1
D: -
size: -
J: TRBJ2-6
CDR3: CASQDTSGANVLTF
DNA: TGCGCCAGCCAAGACACCTCTGGGGCCAACGTCCTGACTTTC

V: TRBV14
D: TRBD2
size: -
J: TRBJ2-3
CDR3: CASSQDPGTSGSADTQYF
DNA: TGTGCCAGCAGCCAAGATCCCGGGACTAGCGGGAGCGCAGATACGCAGTATTTT

V: TRBV7-8
D: -
size: -
J: TRBJ1-2
CDR3: CASTPRVRRNNNYGYTF
DNA: TGTGCCAGCACCCCCAGGGTACGGCGAAACAATAACTATGGCTACACCTTC

V: TRBV7-9
D: -
size: -
J: TRBJ1-1
CDR3: CASSLEEGVKAFF
DNA: TGTGCCAGCAGCTTAGAGGAAGGGGTTAAAGCTTTCTTT

V: TRBV30
D: -
size: -
J: TRBJ1-6
CDR3: CAWSGELGQSNSPLHF
DNA: TGTGCCTGGAGCGGAGAGTTAGGACAGAGTAATTCACCCCTCCACTTT

V: TRBV27
D: TRBD2
size: -
J: TRBJ2-7
CDR3: CASSLLMGGGPMEEQYF
DNA: TGTGCCAGCAGCCTTCTTATGGGCGGGGGGCCTATGGAGGAGCAGTACTTC

V: TRBV5-8
D: TRBD1
size: -
J: TRBJ1-4
CDR3: CASSLGTGGEKLFF
DNA: TGTGCCAGCAGCCTTGGGACAGGGGGAGAAAAACTGTTTTTT

V: TRBV5-4
D: TRBD1
size: -
J: TRBJ1-6
CDR3: CASSKQGASPLHF
DNA: TGTGCCAGCAGCAAACAGGGGGCTTCACCCCTCCACTTT

V: TRBV2
D: TRBD2
size: few
J: TRBJ2-7
CDR3: CASSDPGTSGRAPNEQYF
DNA: TGTGCCAGCAGTGACCCTGGGACTAGCGGGAGGGCCCCAAACGAGCAGTACTTC

V: TRBV30
D: -
size: -
J: TRBJ2-3
CDR3: CAWSVLPGDTQYF
DNA: TGTGCCTGGAGTGTACTTCCTGGAGATACGCAGTATTTT